At least ten counts were recorded for the clone carrying this T cell receptor (beta chain). CDR3 length: 13 residues. The germline CDR1 and CDR2 sequences are MDHEN and SYDVKM. Deletions cut 3 bases from V and 4 bases from J, with 8 bases between. As for the cDNA, it was generated by 5'RACE with 10-nucleotide random UMIs. The output of every sequencing run, over 190 million TCR-beta sequences, came from 15-18 subjects. TCRdb called the 5' RACE reads again in MiXCR, with one record for every CDR3 protein. This sample has around 69,000 distinct CDR3 sequences, with roughly 10% found just once. These data come from a study of neurological immune-mediated disorders. Sample time point: longitudinal time-point 1 (baseline).

The sample taken for sequencing was PBMCs. The clonotype was recovered from a man aged 25-45 years in good health. The chain is built from TRBV28 and TRBJ2-3; unclear D gene. The CDR3 spells CASSLSTPDTQYF. CDR3 DNA: TGTGCCAGCAGTTTGTCGACACCAGATACGCAGTATTTT.